Sequencing of this TCR beta chain was carried out in a study of control samples from healthy donors and cancer patients. This clone occurred a few times. TCRdb keeps only in-frame clones here, not all; method: immunoSEQ multiplex PCR. The sample lists some 150,000 clones, about 90% occurring once. The CDR3 covers 14 residues. Between the trimmed V and J ends, which lost 5 bases and 4 bases, there was a span of 12 bases. Germline V gene data show CDR1 as LNHDA and CDR2 as SQIVND (reference sequence). The receptor's source is a man between 18 and 35 years old in good health. The chain links TRBV19 to TRBJ1-3, with TRBD1 as a possible D gene (5 bases). Sequencing used blood. The CDR3 protein is CASSLGLSGNTIYF. CDR3 nucleotide sequence: TGTGCCAGTAGTCTGGGGCTATCCGGAAACACCATATATTTT.